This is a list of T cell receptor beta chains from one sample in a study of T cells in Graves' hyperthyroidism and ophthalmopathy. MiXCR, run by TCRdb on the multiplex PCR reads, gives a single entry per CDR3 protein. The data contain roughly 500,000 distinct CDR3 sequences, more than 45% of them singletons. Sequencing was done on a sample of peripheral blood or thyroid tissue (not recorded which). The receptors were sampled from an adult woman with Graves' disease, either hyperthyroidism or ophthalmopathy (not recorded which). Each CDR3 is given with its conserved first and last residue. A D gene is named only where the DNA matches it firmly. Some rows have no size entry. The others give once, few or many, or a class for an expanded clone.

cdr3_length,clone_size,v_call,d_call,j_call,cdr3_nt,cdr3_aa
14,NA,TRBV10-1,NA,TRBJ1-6,TGCGCCAGCAGAGTAGGGGGGATAGATTCACCCCTCCACTTT,CASRVGGIDSPLHF
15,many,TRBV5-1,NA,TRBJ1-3,TGCGCCAGCAGCTTGAACCCGACAACGGAAAACACCATATATTTT,CASSLNPTTENTIYF
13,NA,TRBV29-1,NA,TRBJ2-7,TGCAGCGTTGAGACTCTTAGCTCCTACGAGCAGTACTTC,CSVETLSSYEQYF
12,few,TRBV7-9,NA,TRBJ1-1,TGTGCCATGGCAGGGGATATATCTGAAGCTTTCTTT,CAMAGDISEAFF
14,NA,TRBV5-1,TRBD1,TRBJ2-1,TGCGCCAGCAGCTGGGGACAGCAGGACAATGAGCAGTTCTTC,CASSWGQQDNEQFF
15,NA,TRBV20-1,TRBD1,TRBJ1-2,TGCAGTGCTAGCGGAGGGGGCGAGGGTACCTATGGCTACACCTTC,CSASGGGEGTYGYTF
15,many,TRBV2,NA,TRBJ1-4,TGTGCCAGCAGTGATCGTAGGCCGGAGAGTGAAAAACTGTTTTTT,CASSDRRPESEKLFF
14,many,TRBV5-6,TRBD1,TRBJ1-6,TGTGCCAGCAGCGACAGGGGGCGGGATTCACCCCTCCACTTT,CASSDRGRDSPLHF
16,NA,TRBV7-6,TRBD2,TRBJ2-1,TGTGCCAGCAGCTTATATACTAGCGGGACCTACAATGAGCAGTTCTTC,CASSLYTSGTYNEQFF
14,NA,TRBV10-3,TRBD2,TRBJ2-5,TGTGCCATCAGGATGCGGGGGATGATGGAGACCCAGTACTTC,CAIRMRGMMETQYF
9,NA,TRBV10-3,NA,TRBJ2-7,TGTGCCATCAGTTTTGGACAGTACTTC,CAISFGQYF
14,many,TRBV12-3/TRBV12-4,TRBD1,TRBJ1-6,TGTGCCAGCAGCCTGGGGCAGGGGGAAGGACCCCTCCACTTT,CASSLGQGEGPLHF
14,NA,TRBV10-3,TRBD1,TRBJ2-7,TGTGCCATCAGTGAGGGACAGGGGTTCCTCGAGCAGTACTTC,CAISEGQGFLEQYF
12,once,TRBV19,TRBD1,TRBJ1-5,TGTGCCCGCGGGACAGTAAATCAGCCCCAGCATTTT,CARGTVNQPQHF
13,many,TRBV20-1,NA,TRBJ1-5,TGCAGTGCTAGTCTACAGACTTATCAGCCCCAGCATTTT,CSASLQTYQPQHF
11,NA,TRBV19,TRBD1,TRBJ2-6,TGTGCCAGTAGGACCGGGACAGGGCTCTCTTTC,CASRTGTGLSF
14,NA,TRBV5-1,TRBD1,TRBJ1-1,TGCGCCAGCAGCTTCGGACAGGGAACTAGTGAAGCTTTCTTT,CASSFGQGTSEAFF
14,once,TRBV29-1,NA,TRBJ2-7,TGCAGTGCTAGAGATCTTCGACAGACCTACGAGCAGTACTTC,CSARDLRQTYEQYF
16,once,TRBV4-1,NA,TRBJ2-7,TGCGCCAGCAGCCAAGCGGGGGACACTTCATTTTACGAGCAGTACTTC,CASSQAGDTSFYEQYF
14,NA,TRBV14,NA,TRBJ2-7,TGTGCCAGCAGTGTGGTCGACCGGACCTACGAGCAGTACTTC,CASSVVDRTYEQYF
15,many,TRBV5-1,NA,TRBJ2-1,TGCGCCAGCAGCCCAGAGACTAGGAGGCGTCATGAGCAGTTCTTC,CASSPETRRRHEQFF
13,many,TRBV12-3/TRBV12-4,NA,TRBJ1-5,TGTGCCAGCAGTTGGCTAGGGGATCAGCCCCAGCATTTT,CASSWLGDQPQHF
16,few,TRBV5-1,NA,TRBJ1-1,TGCGCCAGCAGCTCCCAACCTCGGGACGGATACAATGAGCAGTTCTTT,CASSSQPRDGYNEQFF
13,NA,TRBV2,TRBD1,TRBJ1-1,TGTGCCAGCAGCTCGACAGGGCAAACTGAAGCTTTCTTT,CASSSTGQTEAFF
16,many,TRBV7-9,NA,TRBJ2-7,TGTGCCAGCAGCTTAGCGGTGGGGGGAGTTTCCTACGAGCAGTACTTC,CASSLAVGGVSYEQYF
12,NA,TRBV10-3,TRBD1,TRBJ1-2,TGTGCCATGTCCGGACAGGCCAAGCAGTACACCTTC,CAMSGQAKQYTF
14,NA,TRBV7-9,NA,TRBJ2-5,TGTGCCAGCAGCGCCTGGGGGTCGCAAGAGACCCAGTACTTC,CASSAWGSQETQYF
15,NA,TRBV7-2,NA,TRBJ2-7,TGTGCCAGCAGCCCAGAGAGGTTTAGGTCCTACGAGCAGTACTTC,CASSPERFRSYEQYF
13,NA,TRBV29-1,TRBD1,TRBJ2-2,TGCAGCTTGGGACAGGGGAAGACCGGGGAGCTGTTTTTT,CSLGQGKTGELFF
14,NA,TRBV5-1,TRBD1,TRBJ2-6,TGCGCCAGCAGCAGAAAAACAGGGGCGAACGTCCTGACTTTC,CASSRKTGANVLTF
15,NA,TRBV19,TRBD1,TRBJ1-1,TGTGCCAGTAGTCTCGCCGGGACAGGGTTCACTGAAGCTTTCTTT,CASSLAGTGFTEAFF
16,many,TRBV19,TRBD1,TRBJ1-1,TGTGCCAGTAGTATACAACAGGGGACCCGTCTGGCTGAAGCTTTCTTT,CASSIQQGTRLAEAFF
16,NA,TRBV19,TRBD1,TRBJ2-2,TGTGCCAGTAGTCTTACGACAGGGCTGGGCACCGGGGAGCTGTTTTTT,CASSLTTGLGTGELFF
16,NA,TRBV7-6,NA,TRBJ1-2,TGTGCCAGCAGCAGGGGTGGCAATCAGCCCCAGCATGGCTACACCTTC,CASSRGGNQPQHGYTF
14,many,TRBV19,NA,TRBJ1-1,TGTGCCAGTAGTATAGAAGCCCTGAACACTGAAGCTTTCTTT,CASSIEALNTEAFF
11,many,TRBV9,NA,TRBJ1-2,TGTGCCAGCAGCGCTCTCTATGGCTACACCTTC,CASSALYGYTF
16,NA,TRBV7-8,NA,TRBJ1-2,TGTGCCAGCAGCTTATTCCGAATCGACAGCTCCTATGGCTACACCTTC,CASSLFRIDSSYGYTF
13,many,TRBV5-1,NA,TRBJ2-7,TGCGCCAGCAACCCACAGGGCCACTACGAGCAGTACTTC,CASNPQGHYEQYF
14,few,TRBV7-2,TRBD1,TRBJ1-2,TGTGCCAGCAGCTTATCGCAGGGGGACTATGGCTACACCTTC,CASSLSQGDYGYTF
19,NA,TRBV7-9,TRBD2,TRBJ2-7,TGTGCCAGCAGTGCCCCGCGGGGGGGGCTTTGGGAGGTGCTGTACGAGCAGTACTTC,CASSAPRGGLWEVLYEQYF
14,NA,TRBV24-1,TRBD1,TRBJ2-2,TGTGCCACGGCGACAGGGGTCGTCACCGGGGAGCTGTTTTTT,CATATGVVTGELFF
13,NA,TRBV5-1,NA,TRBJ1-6,TGCGCCAGCAGATCCGGGGGTGGATCACCCCTCCACTTT,CASRSGGGSPLHF
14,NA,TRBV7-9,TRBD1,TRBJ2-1,TGTGCCAATTCCGGGACAGTGGCATCTGGTGAGCAGTTCTTC,CANSGTVASGEQFF
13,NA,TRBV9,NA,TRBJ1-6,TGTGCCAGCAGCGGGTCGGCACCGTCACCCCTCCACTTT,CASSGSAPSPLHF
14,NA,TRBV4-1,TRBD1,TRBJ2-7,TGCGCCAGCAGCCAAGTGCCAGGGGACAGCGAGCAGTACTTC,CASSQVPGDSEQYF
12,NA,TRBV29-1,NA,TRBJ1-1,TGCAGCGTGGGGGGGGGGAGCACTGAAGCTTTCTTT,CSVGGGSTEAFF
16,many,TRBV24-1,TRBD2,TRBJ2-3,TGTGCCACCAGTGATCCAAGGACTAGCGGGAGAGATACGCAGTATTTT,CATSDPRTSGRDTQYF
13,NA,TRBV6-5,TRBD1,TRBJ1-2,TGTGCCAGCAGACTATCAGGGGGCGATGGCTACACCTTC,CASRLSGGDGYTF
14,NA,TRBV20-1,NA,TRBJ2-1,TGCAGTGCCCCGAGGGAAGCGGGTTACAATGAGCAGTTCTTC,CSAPREAGYNEQFF
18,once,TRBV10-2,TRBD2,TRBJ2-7,TGCGCCAGCAGTGAGACTAGCGGGAGGAGCCCTTACTCCTACGAGCAGTACTTC,CASSETSGRSPYSYEQYF
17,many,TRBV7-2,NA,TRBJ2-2,TGTGCCAGCAGCTCCCCGACGGAGGAATCGAACACCGGGGAGCTGTTTTTT,CASSSPTEESNTGELFF
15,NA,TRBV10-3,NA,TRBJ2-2,TGTGCCATCAGTGAGTCGGGAGTCGACACCGGGGAGCTGTTTTTT,CAISESGVDTGELFF